The 30 T cell receptor beta chains reported below all come from one sample, sequenced in a study of cytomegalovirus exposure and HLA in healthy donors. The PCR employed 60 Vbeta primers together with 13 Jbeta primers. Sequencing was performed with immunoSEQ multiplex PCR; in TCRdb, only in-frame clones are kept and a portion is missing. Of about 110,000 clones listed, around 70% were seen once; the top ten hold around 9%. Sequenced input: PBMCs. The receptors shown here come from a man aged 25-40 years in good health and CMV-seropositive.

The J gene is TRBJ1-5, the V gene TRBV28, with D unclear. This CDR3 is 14 amino acids long. The germline V gene has CDR1 MDHEN and CDR2 SYDVKM. V gave up 6 bases and J gave up 1 base, with 10 bases separating them. The CDR3 reads CASRFSQSNQPQHF. The CDR3 bases are TGTGCCAGCAGGTTCTCGCAGAGCAATCAGCCCCAGCATTTT.

This clone was seen just once. V and J are TRBV7-9 and TRBJ1-2, with D possibly being TRBD1 (6 bases). CDR1 is SEHNR, CDR2 FQNEAQ, per germline (reference sequence). The CDR3 covers 16 residues. The germline V and J ends were trimmed by 5 bases and 4 bases, with 20 bases remaining between them. CDR3 region: CASSPLGGTDRYGYTF. DNA of the CDR3: TGTGCCAGCAGCCCGTTAGGGGGAACCGACCGCTATGGCTACACCTTC.

The V call is TRBV6-1, the J call TRBJ1-5; 7 bases are shared with TRBD1. Germline trimming cut 7 bases from V and 4 bases from J; bases unmatched to any gene: 7. This CDR3 comprises 14 residues. Per germline, CDR1 MNHNS and CDR2 SASEGT. CDR3 bases: TGTGCCAGCACTGAGGGGGCCCGTAATCAGCCCCAGCATTTT. Amino acid sequence: CASTEGARNQPQHF.

In this sample, this clone turned up a few times. The CDR3 sequence is CAISEGLGPLYEQYV. CDR3 DNA sequence: TGTGCCATCAGTGAGGGGTTGGGCCCCCTCTACGAGCAGTACGTC. This sequence joins TRBV10-3 and TRBJ2-7; D unclear. The germline V gene encodes CDR1 ENHRY and CDR2 SYGVKD. This CDR3 is built from 15 residues. V was cut by 2 bases and J by 3 bases, with 14 bases left in between.

CDR3 protein: CASSVETQGDIQYF. Here the CDR3 DNA reads TGTGCCAGCAGCGTAGAGACTCAGGGGGACATTCAGTACTTC. J is TRBJ2-4 and V is TRBV9; the match to TRBD1 covers 7 bases. Germline V gives CDR1 SGDLS, CDR2 YYNGEE. The CDR3 length is 14 residues. J gave up 8 bases and V 0 bases, and 5 bases lay outside the gene matches.

The chain recombines TRBV7-2 with TRBJ1-6, with 12 positions matching TRBD1. This CDR3 has 15 residues. V was clipped by 5 bases and J by 10 bases; unmatched bases: 6. The V gene's germline CDR1 is SGHTA and CDR2 FQGNSA. The DNA for the CDR3 is TGTGCCAGCAGCACCGGGACAGGGGGCCGATCACCCCTCCACTTT. As protein: CASSTGTGGRSPLHF.

The genes are TRBV5-6 and TRBJ2-1; D unclear. Deletions cut 4 bases from V and 2 bases from J, with 16 bases between. CDR3 length equals 16 residues. Per the germline V gene, CDR1 is SGHDT and CDR2 is YYEEEE. The DNA for the CDR3 is TGTGCCAGCAGCCCGGCGGCCGCGTTCCCCTACAATGAGCAGTTCTTC. Amino acids: CASSPAAAFPYNEQFF.

The chain recombines TRBV7-9 with TRBJ2-7, with 8 nucleotides matching TRBD2. Germline V lookup: CDR1 SEHNR, CDR2 FQNEAQ (reference sequence). This CDR3 contains 18 residues. Trimming took 7 bases from V and 6 from J; bases not matched to a gene: 23. CDR3 protein: CASMTLSFTGLGTFEQYF. As DNA, the CDR3 is TGTGCCAGCATGACCCTTTCCTTTACGGGACTAGGGACTTTCGAGCAGTACTTC.

The chain carries TRBV10-1 and TRBJ2-7, with a weak D call TRBD2 (7 bases). Germline V lookup: CDR1 WNHNN, CDR2 SYGVQD (reference sequence). V lost 3 bases, J lost 1 base, and 13 bases lay in between. The length of the CDR3 is 15 residues. The CDR3 nucleotides read TGCGCCAGCAGTGACTTGGGGAGGGGGTCCTACGAGCAGTACGTC. Translation: CASSDLGRGSYEQYV.

This clone came up a few times. This chain links TRBV27 with TRBJ1-1; weak D call: TRBD1 (5 bases). Per the germline V gene, CDR1 is MNHEY and CDR2 is SMNVEV (reference sequence). The V end was cut by 1 base, the J end by 5 bases, with 11 bases between. This CDR3 region has 14 residues. The DNA of the CDR3 is TGTGCCAGCAGTTTATTCTCAGGGAGGACTGAAGCTTTCTTT. Its translation is CASSLFSGRTEAFF.

This CDR3 is CASSPRTGGWTGTDTQYF. In DNA, the CDR3 is TGTGCCAGCAGCCCTCGGACAGGGGGCTGGACGGGCACAGATACGCAGTATTTT. This chain joins TRBV7-3 and TRBJ2-3; 11 bases agree with TRBD1. Unmatched junction bases numbered 11, after V lost 5 bases and J lost 1 base. Germline V CDR1 and CDR2: SGHTA, FQGTGA. This CDR3 contains 18 residues.

Only one count was recorded for this clone. The chain couples TRBV30 to TRBJ1-5, with D unclear. The CDR3 runs to 13 residues. Germline lookup yields CDR1 GTSNPN and CDR2 SVGIG (reference sequence). V lost 5 bases to trimming and J lost 4 bases, with 12 bases between them. CDR3 sequence (DNA): TGTGCCTGGGCCTACTCGGGGAATCAGCCCCAGCATTTT. Translated: CAWAYSGNQPQHF.

J is TRBJ2-3 and V is TRBV9, with 8 bases fitting TRBD1. The CDR3 extends over 16 amino acids. CDR1 SGDLS and CDR2 YYNGEE come from the germline V gene. V was clipped by 2 bases and J by 1 base; unmatched bases: 6. CDR3 DNA sequence: TGTGCCAGCAGCGTCCAAGGACAGGGAGGCACAGATACGCAGTATTTT. This codes for CASSVQGQGGTDTQYF. The whole variable domain, filled in from reference TRBV9 and TRBJ2-3, reads DSGVTQTPKHLITATGQRVTLRCSPRSGDLSVYWYQQSLDQGLQFLIQYYNGEERAKGNILERFSAQQFPDLHSELNLSSLELGDSALYFCASSVQGQGGTDTQYFGPGTRLTVL.

The rearrangement joins TRBV6-1 to TRBJ2-7, with TRBD1 as a possible D gene (5 bases). The germline gives CDR1 MNHNS, CDR2 SASEGT. With 3 bases removed from V and 5 bases from J, the gap between germline ends came to 14 bases. This CDR3 has 14 residues. The CDR3 bases are TGTGCCAGCAGTGATGGGTGGCAGGGCGACGAGCAGTACTTC. This encodes CASSDGWQGDEQYF.

The chain recombines TRBV10-3 with TRBJ1-2; weak D call: TRBD1 (6 bases). The CDR3 loop spans 13 amino acids. V lost 4 bases to trimming and J lost 6 bases, with 12 bases between them. Looked up from germline, CDR1 is ENHRY and CDR2 is SYGVKD. CDR3 amino acids: CAISAGTRNGYTF. DNA of the CDR3: TGTGCCATCAGTGCTGGGACAAGGAATGGCTACACCTTC.

This clone turned up a few times. V is TRBV6-5 and J is TRBJ1-4, with D perhaps matching TRBD1 (5 bases). The CDR3 totals 15 residues. Trimming pared 0 bases from V and 2 bases from J, leaving 7 bases between. In germline, CDR1 is MNHEY, CDR2 SVGAGI. The CDR3 loop is CASSYSQGTNEKLFF. The CDR3 DNA follows: TGTGCCAGCAGTTACTCCCAGGGCACTAATGAAAAACTGTTTTTT.

This clone was picked up one time. The gene calls are TRBV29-1 and TRBJ2-5, with 12 bases lining up with TRBD1. The CDR3 totals 13 residues. The germline gives CDR1 SQVTM, CDR2 ANQGSEA. J lost 4 bases, V lost 6 bases, and 3 bases had no gene match. In DNA, the CDR3 is TGCAGCGTGGTGGGACAGGGGGCAGAGACCCAGTACTTC. This translates into CSVVGQGAETQYF.

V gene TRBV6-4 combines with J gene TRBJ2-3; 12 bases agree with TRBD2. Germline V gene data show CDR1 as MRHNA and CDR2 as SNTAGT. This CDR3 region has 18 residues. The V segment lost 7 bases and the J segment 0 bases; nucleotides outside the gene matches: 11. The CDR3 loop reads CASITGTSGSPSTDTQYF. In DNA form, the CDR3 reads TGTGCCAGCATTACCGGGACTAGCGGGTCCCCTAGCACAGATACGCAGTATTTT.

DNA of the CDR3: TGTGCCAGCAGTGGACAGGGGGCAATCTCTAACTATGGCTACACCTTC. Protein product: CASSGQGAISNYGYTF. This chain connects TRBV25-1 to TRBJ1-2; TRBD1 matches at 10 bases. This CDR3 spans 16 amino acids. J gave up 0 bases and V 4 bases, and 5 bases lay outside the gene matches. CDR1 is MGHDK, CDR2 SYGVNS, per germline.

The V call is TRBV28, the J call TRBJ2-1; 9 bases map to TRBD1. CDR3 size: 18 residues. Per germline, CDR1 MDHEN and CDR2 SYDVKM. After removal of 5 bases from V and 4 bases from J, the junction contained 15 bases not matched to a gene. The CDR3 DNA reads as TGTGCCAGCAGTCATTATTTCCCGAGACAGGGGGGATACAATGAGCAGTTCTTC. Its translation is CASSHYFPRQGGYNEQFF.

CDR3 residues: CSVRGIAGSTDTQYF. The DNA for the CDR3 is TGCAGCGTTAGGGGTATAGCGGGAAGCACAGATACGCAGTATTTT. This chain links TRBV29-1 with TRBJ2-3, with 8 nucleotides matching TRBD2. The CDR3 sequence is 15 residues long. Trimming at V came to 5 bases and at J to 0 bases, leaving 7 bases not matched to a gene. Germline V gives CDR1 SQVTM, CDR2 ANQGSEA.

This chain connects TRBV29-1 to TRBJ2-1; D remains unclear. Between the trimmed V and J ends, which lost 7 bases and 5 bases, there was a span of 12 bases. This CDR3 is 12 amino acids long. CDR1 is SQVTM and CDR2 is ANQGSEA in the germline V gene. In DNA form, the CDR3 reads TGCAGCGCCCTGACACCTGACAATGAGCAGTTCTTC. This translates into CSALTPDNEQFF.

The V and J genes are TRBV19 and TRBJ2-5; 9 nucleotides agree with TRBD1. The CDR3 runs to 14 residues. Germline CDR1 LNHDA, CDR2 SQIVND (reference sequence). Losses at the gene ends were 5 bases for V and 5 bases for J; bases not matched to a gene: 6. The CDR3 region has the DNA TGTGCCAGTAGTCCCACAGGGGGCGGGGAGACCCAGTACTTC. This codes for CASSPTGGGETQYF.

The rearrangement links TRBV19 to TRBJ1-4; maybe TRBD1 (6 bases). The CDR3 spans 12 residues. The germline V gene has CDR1 LNHDA and CDR2 SQIVND (reference sequence). V lost 9 bases, J lost 4 bases, and 9 bases lay in between. This CDR3 is CAREQGNEKLFF. CDR3 in DNA: TGTGCCAGAGAACAGGGTAATGAAAAACTGTTTTTT.

V and J are TRBV28 and TRBJ2-7; perhaps TRBD1 as D (6 bases). V lost 1 base, J lost 5 bases, and 15 bases lay in between. This CDR3 has 15 amino acids. CDR1 and CDR2 (germline): MDHEN, SYDVKM. CDR3 region: CASSLSPAGANEQYF. CDR3 coding DNA: TGTGCCAGCAGTTTATCCCCGGCAGGGGCAAACGAGCAGTACTTC. The whole variable domain, filled in from reference TRBV28 and TRBJ2-7, reads DVKVTQSSRYLVKRTGEKVFLECVQDMDHENMFWYRQDPGLGLRLIYFSYDVKMKEKGDIPEGYSVSREKKERFSLILESASTNQTSMYLCASSLSPAGANEQYFGPGTRLTVT.

The chain recombines TRBV9 with TRBJ2-1; maybe TRBD2 (6 bases). CDR3 length: 12 residues. Germline loops: CDR1 SGDLS, CDR2 YYNGEE. V was pared by 7 bases and J by 2 bases, with 7 bases between. This CDR3 is CASGGTYNEQFF. Written as DNA, the CDR3 is TGTGCCAGCGGAGGGACCTACAATGAGCAGTTCTTC.

The chain recombines TRBV2 with TRBJ2-7; TRBD1 matches 9 bases. The CDR3 has 15 residues. With 7 bases clipped from V and 4 bases from J, the junction kept 11 bases outside the gene matches. CDR1 and CDR2 (germline): SNHLY, FYNNEI. The DNA of the CDR3 is TGTGCCAGCATGGGAGCCCGGGACAGGGCTTACGAGCAGTACTTC. This sequence encodes CASMGARDRAYEQYF.

The sample holds a few counts of this clone. The V gene is TRBV11-2, the J gene TRBJ1-2; TRBD1 matches at 10 bases. V trimming: 5 bases; J trimming: 5 bases; junction bases outside the gene matches: 8. CDR1 is SGHAT and CDR2 is FQNNGV in the germline V gene. The CDR3 sequence is 15 residues long. CDR3 sequence reads: CASSPPGQGVYGYTF. In DNA form, the CDR3 reads TGTGCCAGCAGCCCCCCCGGACAGGGGGTTTATGGCTACACCTTC.

This clone was counted a single time. The chain uses TRBV10-3 and TRBJ1-5; D gene unclear. The germline V gene encodes CDR1 ENHRY and CDR2 SYGVKD. The ends were cut back, 3 bases at V and 2 bases at J, with 11 bases in the middle. The CDR3 is made up of 15 amino acids. The CDR3 nucleotides are TGTGCCATCAGTGAATCCGGGTGGGGCAATCAGCCCCAGCATTTT. Its protein product is CAISESGWGNQPQHF.

There are a few counts of this clone. One end of the junction fails to match germline, which may point to a read error. The chain combines TRBV5-4 with TRBJ2-7; D remains unclear. This CDR3 has 11 residues. CDR1 is SGHNT and CDR2 is YYREEE in the germline V gene (reference sequence). The CDR3 bases are TGTGCCAGCAGCACATCCTCCGAGCAGTACTTC. Its protein product is CASSTSSEQYF.